Listed below are T cell receptor beta chains from one sample, sequenced in a study of human thymus T cells. Using immunoSEQ multiplex PCR, the repertoire was profiled, and TCRdb retains in-frame clones only, with some absent. This sample has approximately 49,000 clones; just under 95% occur once, and the top ten carry approximately 0.18%. Sequencing was done on a sample of blood. These receptors all come from a girl in the first two years of life with a congenital heart defect but otherwise immunologically healthy. The CDR3 runs from the conserved cysteine through the conserved F or W. A D gene is named only where the DNA matches it firmly. Not every row has a clone size; where given, it reads once, few, many or a size class.

J gene: TRBJ1-1; clone size: -; V gene: TRBV5-6; D gene: TRBD1; CDR3 protein: CASSLPYRGNTEAFF; CDR3 DNA: TGTGCCAGCAGCTTACCGTACAGGGGGAACACTGAAGCTTTCTTT
J gene: TRBJ1-2; clone size: -; V gene: TRBV6-5; D gene: -; CDR3 protein: CASSYGVQRNYGYTF; CDR3 DNA: TGTGCCAGCAGTTACGGAGTACAGAGAAACTATGGCTACACCTTC
J gene: TRBJ1-1; clone size: -; V gene: TRBV13; D gene: -; CDR3 protein: CASSFTGIRGRAFF; CDR3 DNA: TGTGCCAGCAGCTTTACAGGGATACGTGGTAGAGCTTTCTTT
J gene: TRBJ1-3; clone size: -; V gene: TRBV10-3; D gene: -; CDR3 protein: CAISENRLKNTIYF; CDR3 DNA: TGTGCCATCAGTGAGAACAGGTTAAAGAACACCATATATTTT
J gene: TRBJ2-1; clone size: -; V gene: TRBV11-2; D gene: TRBD2; CDR3 protein: CASSWGTSGRSSYNEQFF; CDR3 DNA: TGTGCCAGCAGCTGGGGGACTAGCGGGAGGAGCTCCTACAATGAGCAGTTCTTC
J gene: TRBJ2-7; clone size: -; V gene: TRBV27; D gene: -; CDR3 protein: CASSLRRRAYEQYF; CDR3 DNA: TGTGCCAGCAGTTTACGGAGGCGGGCCTACGAGCAGTACTTC
J gene: TRBJ1-3; clone size: once; V gene: TRBV18; D gene: -; CDR3 protein: CASSPISGNTIYF; CDR3 DNA: TGTGCCAGCTCACCAATCTCTGGAAACACCATATATTTT
J gene: TRBJ1-1; clone size: -; V gene: TRBV7-9; D gene: -; CDR3 protein: CASSLTNTEAFF; CDR3 DNA: TGTGCCAGCAGCCTTACCAACACTGAAGCTTTCTTT
J gene: TRBJ2-1; clone size: -; V gene: TRBV2; D gene: TRBD2; CDR3 protein: CASILGLAGGSYNEQFF; CDR3 DNA: TGTGCCAGCATCTTAGGACTAGCGGGAGGTTCCTACAATGAGCAGTTCTTC
J gene: TRBJ2-3; clone size: -; V gene: TRBV19; D gene: -; CDR3 protein: CASSIDAGTDTQYF; CDR3 DNA: TGTGCCAGCAGTATAGATGCTGGCACAGATACGCAGTATTTT
J gene: TRBJ1-5; clone size: -; V gene: TRBV2; D gene: -; CDR3 protein: CASSDTPSNQPQHF; CDR3 DNA: TGTGCCAGCAGTGATACGCCTAGCAATCAGCCCCAGCATTTT
J gene: TRBJ2-3; clone size: -; V gene: TRBV7-9; D gene: TRBD1; CDR3 protein: CASSLTGQKTDTQYF; CDR3 DNA: TGTGCCAGCAGCTTAACGGGACAGAAAACAGATACGCAGTATTTT
J gene: TRBJ2-1; clone size: -; V gene: TRBV7-9; D gene: TRBD2; CDR3 protein: CASSSETSGRGYHEQFF; CDR3 DNA: TGTGCCAGCAGCTCCGAGACTAGCGGGAGAGGCTACCATGAGCAGTTCTTC
J gene: TRBJ2-3; clone size: -; V gene: TRBV18; D gene: -; CDR3 protein: CASSPLDSFTDTQYF; CDR3 DNA: TGTGCCAGCTCACCCCTGGACTCCTTCACAGATACGCAGTATTTT
J gene: TRBJ2-6; clone size: -; V gene: TRBV5-1; D gene: -; CDR3 protein: CASSLVGRYSGANVLTF; CDR3 DNA: TGCGCCAGCAGCTTGGTGGGACGGTACTCTGGGGCCAACGTCCTGACTTTC
J gene: TRBJ1-5; clone size: -; V gene: TRBV5-8; D gene: TRBD1; CDR3 protein: CASSYGTAYSNQPQHF; CDR3 DNA: TGTGCCAGCAGCTACGGGACAGCGTATAGCAATCAGCCCCAGCATTTT
J gene: TRBJ2-3; clone size: -; V gene: TRBV9; D gene: TRBD1; CDR3 protein: CASSARTGGSTDTQYF; CDR3 DNA: TGTGCCAGCAGCGCCCGGACAGGGGGGAGCACAGATACGCAGTATTTT
J gene: TRBJ2-1; clone size: -; V gene: TRBV6-1; D gene: TRBD2; CDR3 protein: CASSEGRSGLAQKYNEQFF; CDR3 DNA: TGTGCCAGCAGTGAAGGGAGGTCCGGACTAGCACAGAAGTACAATGAGCAGTTCTTC
J gene: TRBJ1-1; clone size: -; V gene: TRBV15; D gene: -; CDR3 protein: CATSRVTGAPTEAFF; CDR3 DNA: TGTGCCACCAGCAGAGTAACCGGGGCCCCCACTGAAGCTTTCTTT
J gene: TRBJ1-4; clone size: -; V gene: TRBV5-1; D gene: TRBD1; CDR3 protein: CASSSGQGQLFF; CDR3 DNA: TGCGCCAGCAGCTCAGGACAGGGACAACTGTTTTTT
J gene: TRBJ2-1; clone size: -; V gene: TRBV2; D gene: -; CDR3 protein: CASRTHGGNEQFF; CDR3 DNA: TGTGCCAGCAGAACACATGGAGGGAATGAGCAGTTCTTC
J gene: TRBJ2-5; clone size: -; V gene: TRBV18; D gene: TRBD1; CDR3 protein: CASRDRGQETQYF; CDR3 DNA: TGTGCCAGCCGGGACAGGGGTCAAGAGACCCAGTACTTC
J gene: TRBJ2-1; clone size: once; V gene: TRBV28; D gene: TRBD2; CDR3 protein: CASTGREAPNEQFF; CDR3 DNA: TGTGCCAGCACGGGGCGGGAGGCCCCTAATGAGCAGTTCTTC
J gene: TRBJ2-1; clone size: -; V gene: TRBV4-1; D gene: TRBD2; CDR3 protein: CASSQLGTTTYNEQFF; CDR3 DNA: TGCGCCAGCAGCCAACTCGGGACTACCACTTACAATGAGCAGTTCTTC
J gene: TRBJ2-1; clone size: -; V gene: TRBV4-3; D gene: -; CDR3 protein: CASSLRLGDEQFF; CDR3 DNA: TGCGCCAGCAGCCTCCGACTAGGAGATGAGCAGTTCTTC
J gene: TRBJ2-7; clone size: -; V gene: TRBV7-6; D gene: -; CDR3 protein: CASSLWPLSDYEQYF; CDR3 DNA: TGTGCCAGCAGCTTATGGCCTCTTAGCGACTACGAGCAGTACTTC
J gene: TRBJ1-1; clone size: -; V gene: TRBV7-2; D gene: -; CDR3 protein: CASSLGLFGNTEAFF; CDR3 DNA: TGTGCCAGCAGCTTAGGTTTGTTTGGGAACACTGAAGCTTTCTTT
J gene: TRBJ2-1; clone size: -; V gene: TRBV19; D gene: -; CDR3 protein: CASSMWTRGYNEQFF; CDR3 DNA: TGTGCCAGTAGTATGTGGACTAGGGGGTACAATGAGCAGTTCTTC
J gene: TRBJ2-5; clone size: -; V gene: TRBV7-8; D gene: -; CDR3 protein: CASSPPPAQYF; CDR3 DNA: TGTGCCAGCAGCCCCCCGCCGGCCCAGTACTTC
J gene: TRBJ2-7; clone size: -; V gene: TRBV5-1; D gene: TRBD1; CDR3 protein: CASSLEGDRAYEQYF; CDR3 DNA: TGCGCCAGCAGCTTGGAGGGTGACAGGGCCTACGAGCAGTACTTC
J gene: TRBJ2-7; clone size: -; V gene: TRBV5-5; D gene: TRBD1; CDR3 protein: CASSFRAGGLLWYEQYF; CDR3 DNA: TGTGCCAGCAGCTTTCGGGCAGGGGGCTTACTCTGGTACGAGCAGTACTTC
J gene: TRBJ2-5; clone size: -; V gene: TRBV18; D gene: TRBD2; CDR3 protein: CASSPSYGLAEETQYF; CDR3 DNA: TGTGCCAGCTCACCTTCTTATGGACTAGCGGAAGAGACCCAGTACTTC
J gene: TRBJ2-5; clone size: -; V gene: TRBV27; D gene: TRBD2; CDR3 protein: CASSLSTSGETQYF; CDR3 DNA: TGTGCCAGCAGTTTATCGACTAGCGGGGAGACCCAGTACTTC
J gene: TRBJ2-1; clone size: once; V gene: TRBV5-1; D gene: TRBD1; CDR3 protein: CASSLVGQGYNEQFF; CDR3 DNA: TGCGCCAGCAGCTTGGTGGGACAGGGGTACAATGAGCAGTTCTTC
J gene: TRBJ1-2; clone size: -; V gene: TRBV6-5; D gene: -; CDR3 protein: CASSYSSADSVRYTF; CDR3 DNA: TGTGCCAGCAGTTACTCGAGCGCGGACAGTGTGCGCTACACCTTC
J gene: TRBJ1-2; clone size: -; V gene: TRBV6-1; D gene: -; CDR3 protein: CASSVVSGQQGLYGYTF; CDR3 DNA: TGTGCCAGCAGTGTAGTGTCAGGCCAACAGGGACTCTATGGCTACACCTTC
J gene: TRBJ1-5; clone size: -; V gene: TRBV9; D gene: TRBD1; CDR3 protein: CASSEQGAVENQPQHF; CDR3 DNA: TGTGCCAGCAGCGAACAGGGGGCAGTTGAAAATCAGCCCCAGCATTTT
J gene: TRBJ2-7; clone size: -; V gene: TRBV6-1; D gene: -; CDR3 protein: CASSDRGQPPSYEQYF; CDR3 DNA: TGTGCCAGCAGTGACCGAGGACAGCCGCCGTCCTACGAGCAGTACTTC
J gene: TRBJ1-4; clone size: -; V gene: TRBV5-1; D gene: -; CDR3 protein: CASRSPDLNEKLFF; CDR3 DNA: TGCGCCAGCAGAAGTCCGGACCTTAATGAAAAACTGTTTTTT
J gene: TRBJ2-1; clone size: once; V gene: TRBV20-1; D gene: -; CDR3 protein: CSAAQALEQFF; CDR3 DNA: TGCAGTGCTGCACAGGCCCTCGAGCAGTTCTTC
J gene: TRBJ2-7; clone size: -; V gene: TRBV20-1; D gene: -; CDR3 protein: CSARGLYEQYF; CDR3 DNA: TGCAGTGCTCGAGGCCTTTACGAGCAGTACTTC
J gene: TRBJ2-7; clone size: once; V gene: TRBV28; D gene: -; CDR3 protein: CASQIRVHSSYEQYF; CDR3 DNA: TGTGCCAGCCAAATCCGCGTACACAGCTCCTACGAGCAGTACTTC